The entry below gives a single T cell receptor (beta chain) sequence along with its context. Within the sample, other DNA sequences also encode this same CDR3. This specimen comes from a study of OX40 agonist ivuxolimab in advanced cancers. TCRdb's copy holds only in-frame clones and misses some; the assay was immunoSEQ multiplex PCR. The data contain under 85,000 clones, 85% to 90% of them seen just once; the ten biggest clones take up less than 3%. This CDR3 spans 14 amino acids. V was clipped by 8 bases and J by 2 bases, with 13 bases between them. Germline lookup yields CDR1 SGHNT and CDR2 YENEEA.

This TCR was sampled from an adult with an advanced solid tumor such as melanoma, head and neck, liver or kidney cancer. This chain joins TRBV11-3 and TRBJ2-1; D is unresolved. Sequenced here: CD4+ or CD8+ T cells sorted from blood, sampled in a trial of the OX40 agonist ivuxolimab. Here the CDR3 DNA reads TGTGCCAGCTCTTCTGGTTTAGCCTACAATGAGCAGTTCTTC. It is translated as CASSSGLAYNEQFF.